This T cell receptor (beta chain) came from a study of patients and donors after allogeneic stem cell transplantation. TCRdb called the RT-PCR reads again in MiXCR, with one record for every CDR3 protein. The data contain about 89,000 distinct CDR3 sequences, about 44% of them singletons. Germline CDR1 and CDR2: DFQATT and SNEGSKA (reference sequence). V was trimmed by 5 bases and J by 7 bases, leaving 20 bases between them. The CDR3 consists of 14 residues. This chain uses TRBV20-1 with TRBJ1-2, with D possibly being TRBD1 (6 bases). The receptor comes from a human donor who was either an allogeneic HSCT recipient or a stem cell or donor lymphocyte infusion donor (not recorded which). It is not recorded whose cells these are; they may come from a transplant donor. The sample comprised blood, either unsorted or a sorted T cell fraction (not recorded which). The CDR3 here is CSAPTIGGLSGYTF. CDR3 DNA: TGCAGTGCTCCTACTATCGGGGGGCTCTCTGGCTACACCTTC.